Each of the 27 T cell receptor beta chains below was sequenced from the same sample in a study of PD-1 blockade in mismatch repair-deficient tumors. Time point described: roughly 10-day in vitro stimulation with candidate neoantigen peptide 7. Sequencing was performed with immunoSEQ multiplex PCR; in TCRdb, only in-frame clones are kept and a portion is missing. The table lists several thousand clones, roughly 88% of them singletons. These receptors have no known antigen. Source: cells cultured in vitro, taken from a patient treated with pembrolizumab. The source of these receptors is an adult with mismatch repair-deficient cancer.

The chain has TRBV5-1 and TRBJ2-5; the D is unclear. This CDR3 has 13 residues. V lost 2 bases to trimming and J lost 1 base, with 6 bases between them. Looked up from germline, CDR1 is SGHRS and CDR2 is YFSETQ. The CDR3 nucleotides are TGCGCCAGCAGCTTTGGCAGCCAAGAGACCCAGTACTTC. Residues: CASSFGSQETQYF.

In nucleotides, the CDR3 is TGTGCCACCAGCAGAGAGGTGCTAGCGAAAGAGACCCAGTACTTC. It is translated as CATSREVLAKETQYF. V usage is TRBV15 and J usage is TRBJ2-5, with D tentatively TRBD2 (6 bases). Trimming left V 0 bases short and J 3 bases short, with 11 bases between. Germline loops: CDR1 LNHNV, CDR2 YYDKDF (reference sequence). The CDR3 is 15 residues long.

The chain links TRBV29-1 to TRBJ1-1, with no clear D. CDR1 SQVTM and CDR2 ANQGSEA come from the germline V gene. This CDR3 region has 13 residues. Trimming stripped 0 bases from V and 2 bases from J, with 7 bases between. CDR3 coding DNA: TGCAGCGTTGAAGATGGAACCAACACTGAAGCTTTCTTT. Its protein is CSVEDGTNTEAFF. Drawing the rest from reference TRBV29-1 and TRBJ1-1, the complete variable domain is SAVISQKPSRDICQRGTSLTIQCQVDSQVTMMFWYRQQPGQSLTLIATANQGSEATYESGFVIDKFPISRPNLTFSTLTVSNMSPEDSSIYLCSVEDGTNTEAFFGQGTRLTVV.

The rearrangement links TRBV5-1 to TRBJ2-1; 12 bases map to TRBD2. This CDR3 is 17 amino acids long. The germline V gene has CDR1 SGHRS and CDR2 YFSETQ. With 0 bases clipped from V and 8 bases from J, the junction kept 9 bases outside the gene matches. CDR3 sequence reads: CASSLGLTSGSKDEQFF. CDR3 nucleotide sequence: TGCGCCAGCAGCTTGGGGCTGACTAGCGGGAGTAAAGATGAGCAGTTCTTC.

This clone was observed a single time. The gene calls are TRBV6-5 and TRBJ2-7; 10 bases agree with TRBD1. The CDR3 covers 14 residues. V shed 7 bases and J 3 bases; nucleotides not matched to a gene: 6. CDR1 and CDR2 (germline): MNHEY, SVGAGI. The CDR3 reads CASKRDRGLYEQYF. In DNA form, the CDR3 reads TGTGCCAGCAAGAGAGACAGGGGGCTCTACGAGCAGTACTTC.

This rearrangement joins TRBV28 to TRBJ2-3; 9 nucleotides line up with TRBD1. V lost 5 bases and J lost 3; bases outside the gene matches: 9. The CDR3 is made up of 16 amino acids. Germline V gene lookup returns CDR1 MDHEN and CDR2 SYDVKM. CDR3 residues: CASSLGAGTGTDTQYF. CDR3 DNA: TGTGCCAGCAGTCTTGGGGCCGGGACAGGGACAGATACGCAGTATTTT.

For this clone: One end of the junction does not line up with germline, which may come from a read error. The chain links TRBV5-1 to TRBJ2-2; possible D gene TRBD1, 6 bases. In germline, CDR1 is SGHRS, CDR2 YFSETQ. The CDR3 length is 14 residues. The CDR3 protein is CTSSPTGLTGELFF. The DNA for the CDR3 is TGCACCAGCAGCCCTACAGGGTTGACCGGGGAGCTGTTTTTT.

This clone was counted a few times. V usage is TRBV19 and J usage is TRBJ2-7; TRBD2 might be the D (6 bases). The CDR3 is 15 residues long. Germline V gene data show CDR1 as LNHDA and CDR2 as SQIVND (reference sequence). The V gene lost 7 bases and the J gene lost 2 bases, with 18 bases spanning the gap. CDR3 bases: TGTGCCAGTACCCCGGAGGGAGGAGGCGCCTACGAGCAGTACTTC. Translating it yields CASTPEGGGAYEQYF.

Here the CDR3 reads CASSEATVNTGELFF. The CDR3 bases are TGTGCCAGCAGTGAAGCGACGGTAAACACCGGGGAGCTGTTTTTT. V gene TRBV2 combines with J gene TRBJ2-2; D remains unclear. There are 15 residues in the CDR3. CDR1 is SNHLY, CDR2 FYNNEI, per germline. V was pared by 0 bases and J by 2 bases, with 7 bases between.

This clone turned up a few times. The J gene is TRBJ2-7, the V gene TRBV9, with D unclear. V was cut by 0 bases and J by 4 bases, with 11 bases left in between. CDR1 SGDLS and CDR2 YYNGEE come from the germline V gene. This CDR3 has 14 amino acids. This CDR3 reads CASSVGHKEYEQYF. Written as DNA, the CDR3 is TGTGCCAGCAGCGTAGGGCATAAGGAGTACGAGCAGTACTTC.

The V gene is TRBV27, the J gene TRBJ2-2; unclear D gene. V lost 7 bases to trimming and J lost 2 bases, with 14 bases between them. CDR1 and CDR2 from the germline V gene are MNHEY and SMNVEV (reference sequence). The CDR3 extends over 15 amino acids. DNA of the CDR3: TGTGCCAGCATTGAAAGAAAGGGTAACACCGGGGAGCTGTTTTTT. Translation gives CASIERKGNTGELFF.

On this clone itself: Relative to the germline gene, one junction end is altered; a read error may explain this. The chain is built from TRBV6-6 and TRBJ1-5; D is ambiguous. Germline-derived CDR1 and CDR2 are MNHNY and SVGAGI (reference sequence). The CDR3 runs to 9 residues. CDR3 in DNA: TGTGCCAGCAGTCAGCCCCAGCATTTT. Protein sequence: CASSQPQHF.

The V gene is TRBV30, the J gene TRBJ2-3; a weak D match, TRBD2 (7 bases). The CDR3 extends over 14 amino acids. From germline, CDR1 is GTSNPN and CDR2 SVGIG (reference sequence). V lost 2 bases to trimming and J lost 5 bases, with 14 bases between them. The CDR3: CAWSKGGGLDTQYF. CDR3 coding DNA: TGTGCCTGGAGTAAGGGGGGAGGGCTAGATACGCAGTATTTT.

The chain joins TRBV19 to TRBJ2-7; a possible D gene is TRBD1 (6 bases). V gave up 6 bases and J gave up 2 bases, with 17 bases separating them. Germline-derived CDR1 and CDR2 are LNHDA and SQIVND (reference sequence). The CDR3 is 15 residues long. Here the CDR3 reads CASRNLNPGAYEQYF. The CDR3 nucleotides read TGTGCCAGTAGGAACCTTAACCCAGGGGCCTACGAGCAGTACTTC.

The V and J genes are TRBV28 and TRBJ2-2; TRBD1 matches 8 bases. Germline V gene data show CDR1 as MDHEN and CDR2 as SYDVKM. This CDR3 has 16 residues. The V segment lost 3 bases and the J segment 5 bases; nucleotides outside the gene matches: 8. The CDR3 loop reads CASSFPTGGPTGELFF. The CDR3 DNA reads TGTGCCAGCAGTTTTCCAACAGGGGGTCCGACCGGGGAGCTGTTTTTT.

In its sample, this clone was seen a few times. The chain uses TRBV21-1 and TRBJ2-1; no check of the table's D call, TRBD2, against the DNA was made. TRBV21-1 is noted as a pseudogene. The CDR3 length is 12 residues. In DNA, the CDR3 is TGTGCCAGCAGCAACCAGCGCAATGAGCAGTTCTTC. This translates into CASSNQRNEQFF.

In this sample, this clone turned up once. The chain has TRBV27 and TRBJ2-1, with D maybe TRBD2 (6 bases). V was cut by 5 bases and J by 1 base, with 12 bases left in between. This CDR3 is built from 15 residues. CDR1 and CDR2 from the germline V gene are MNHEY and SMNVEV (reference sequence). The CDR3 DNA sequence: TGTGCCAGCAGTGATAGCGGCCTTTCCTACAATGAGCAGTTCTTC. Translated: CASSDSGLSYNEQFF.

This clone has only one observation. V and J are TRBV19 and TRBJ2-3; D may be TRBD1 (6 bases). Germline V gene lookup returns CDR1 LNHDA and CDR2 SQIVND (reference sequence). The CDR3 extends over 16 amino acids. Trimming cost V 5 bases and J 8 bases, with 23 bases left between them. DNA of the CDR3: TGTGCCAGTAGTGCGAGGACTCTCAAAGTCAGGGGTACGCAGTATTTT. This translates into CASSARTLKVRGTQYF.

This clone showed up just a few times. This chain's CDR3 is CASSDVGGAPETQYF. CDR3 sequence (DNA): TGTGCCAGCAGTGACGTCGGGGGCGCCCCAGAGACCCAGTACTTC. The genes are TRBV2 and TRBJ2-5; the D gene could be TRBD1 or TRBD2 (6 bases each). CDR1 is SNHLY and CDR2 is FYNNEI in the germline V gene. The CDR3 has 15 amino acids. V was clipped by 3 bases and J by 4 bases, with 15 bases between them.

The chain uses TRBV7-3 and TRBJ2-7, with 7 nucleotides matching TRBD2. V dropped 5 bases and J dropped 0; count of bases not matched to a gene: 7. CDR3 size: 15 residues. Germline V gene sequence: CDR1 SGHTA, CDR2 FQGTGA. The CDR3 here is CASSPVGGSSYEQYF. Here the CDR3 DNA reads TGTGCCAGCAGCCCCGTGGGAGGGAGCTCCTACGAGCAGTACTTC.

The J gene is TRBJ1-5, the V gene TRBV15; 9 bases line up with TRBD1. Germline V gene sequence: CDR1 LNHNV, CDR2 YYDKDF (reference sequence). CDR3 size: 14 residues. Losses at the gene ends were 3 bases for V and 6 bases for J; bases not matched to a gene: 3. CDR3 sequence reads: CATSRTGGGQPQHF. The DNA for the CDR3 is TGTGCCACCAGCAGGACAGGGGGGGGTCAGCCCCAGCATTTT.

The DNA for the CDR3 is TGTGCCAGCGCCCCTACTTCGACAATATCCGAGCAGTACTTC. Amino acid sequence: CASAPTSTISEQYF. The chain uses TRBV2 and TRBJ2-7; D call uncertain. The V end lost 8 bases, the J end lost 6 bases, and 20 bases lay between the germline ends. Germline assignment: CDR1 SNHLY and CDR2 FYNNEI. There are 14 residues in the CDR3.

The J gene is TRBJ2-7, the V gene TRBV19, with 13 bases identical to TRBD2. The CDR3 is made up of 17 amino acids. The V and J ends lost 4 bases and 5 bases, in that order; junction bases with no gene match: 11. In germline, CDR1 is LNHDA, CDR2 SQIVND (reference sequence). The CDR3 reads CASSKPGLAGSIHEQYF. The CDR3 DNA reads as TGTGCCAGTAGTAAACCGGGACTAGCGGGAAGTATCCACGAGCAGTACTTC.

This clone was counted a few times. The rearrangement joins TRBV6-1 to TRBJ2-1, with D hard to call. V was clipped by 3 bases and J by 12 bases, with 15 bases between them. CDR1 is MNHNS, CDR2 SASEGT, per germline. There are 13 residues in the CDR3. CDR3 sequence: CASSDTLILRQFF. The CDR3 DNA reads TGTGCCAGCAGTGATACATTGATTCTGAGGCAGTTCTTC.

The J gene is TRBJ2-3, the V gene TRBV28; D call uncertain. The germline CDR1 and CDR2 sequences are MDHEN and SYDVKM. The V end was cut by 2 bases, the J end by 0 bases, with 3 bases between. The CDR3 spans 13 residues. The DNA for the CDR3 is TGTGCCAGCAGTTTACCTAGCACAGATACGCAGTATTTT. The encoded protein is CASSLPSTDTQYF. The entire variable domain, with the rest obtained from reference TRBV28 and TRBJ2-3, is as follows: DVKVTQSSRYLVKRTGEKVFLECVQDMDHENMFWYRQDPGLGLRLIYFSYDVKMKEKGDIPEGYSVSREKKERFSLILESASTNQTSMYLCASSLPSTDTQYFGPGTRLTVL.

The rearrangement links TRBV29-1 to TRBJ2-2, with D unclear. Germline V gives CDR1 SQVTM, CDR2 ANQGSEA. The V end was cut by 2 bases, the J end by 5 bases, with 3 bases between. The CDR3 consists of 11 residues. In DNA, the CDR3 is TGCAGCGTTGAAAGGACCGGGGAGCTGTTTTTT. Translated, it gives CSVERTGELFF.

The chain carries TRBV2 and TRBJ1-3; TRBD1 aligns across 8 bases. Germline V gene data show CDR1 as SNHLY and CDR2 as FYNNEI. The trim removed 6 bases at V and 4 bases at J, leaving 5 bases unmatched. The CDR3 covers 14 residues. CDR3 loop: CASRPTGVGNTIYF. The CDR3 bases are TGTGCCAGCAGGCCGACAGGGGTAGGAAACACCATATATTTT.